This passage covers 9 T cell receptor beta chains from one sample sequenced in a study of cytomegalovirus exposure and HLA in healthy donors (dated by TCRdb to the late 2010s). Receptor amplification or capture employed the immunoSEQ multiplex PCR assay. A mixture of 60 forward primers for TCR Vbeta segments and 13 reverse primers for TCR Jbeta segments was used in the multiplex PCR. The clones in this table, taken by TCRdb from immuneACCESS, are in-frame only. Not every clone is retained; where verified, under half of the shortfall comes from an unresolved V gene, and the cause of the rest is unknown. A total of roughly 170,000 clones appear in this sample, approximately 80% of them only once. Around 7.3% of the sample lies in the top ten. The sample taken for sequencing was PBMCs. The receptors were gathered from a man in his thirties or forties in good health and CMV-seropositive.

The chain carries TRBV27 and TRBJ2-7, with 8 nucleotides matching TRBD2. The CDR3 consists of 17 residues. Germline assignment: CDR1 MNHEY and CDR2 SMNVEV (reference sequence). J was trimmed by 2 bases and V by 0 bases; bases with no gene match: 9. CDR3 bases: TGTGCCAGCAGTTTATCGATTGGGGTAGCGGGGACCTACGAGCAGTACTTC. Protein sequence: CASSLSIGVAGTYEQYF.

The chain has TRBV5-6 and TRBJ2-3; D possibly corresponds to TRBD2 (6 bases). Trimming cost V 0 bases and J 1 base, with 9 bases left between them. Germline lookup yields CDR1 SGHDT and CDR2 YYEEEE. This CDR3 region has 15 residues. This chain's CDR3 is CASSLVPGGTDTQYF. For the CDR3, the DNA is TGTGCCAGCAGCTTGGTGCCGGGGGGCACAGATACGCAGTATTTT.

The J gene is TRBJ2-5, the V gene TRBV9, with 7 bases fitting TRBD2. There are 15 residues in the CDR3. V trimming: 0 bases; J trimming: 0 bases; junction bases outside the gene matches: 2. The germline CDR1 and CDR2 sequences are SGDLS and YYNGEE. CDR3 DNA sequence: TGTGCCAGCAGCGTAGGGCTAGCGGACCAAGAGACCCAGTACTTC. Its translation is CASSVGLADQETQYF.

This sequence joins TRBV6-5 and TRBJ2-7, with D perhaps TRBD2 (5 bases). The CDR3 is made up of 13 amino acids. Trimming removed 6 bases from V and 10 bases from J, with 19 bases in between. Germline V gene data show CDR1 as MNHEY and CDR2 as SVGAGI. CDR3 in amino acids: CASSLAGSVGQYF. The CDR3 nucleotides are TGTGCCAGCAGCCTAGCTGGGTCCGTCGGACAGTACTTC.

V gene TRBV29-1 combines with J gene TRBJ2-7; TRBD2 matches 10 bases. The germline CDR1 and CDR2 sequences are SQVTM and ANQGSEA. J lost 3 bases, V lost 4 bases, and 3 bases had no gene match. CDR3 size: 13 residues. The CDR3 coding sequence is TGCAGCGTTGGTAGCGGGGGGTACTACGAGCAGTACTTC. The encoded protein is CSVGSGGYYEQYF.

The chain carries TRBV4-3 and TRBJ2-3, with 7 bases lining up with TRBD1. V gave up 4 bases and J gave up 0 bases; unmatched junction bases: 1. The CDR3 length is 14 residues. Germline assignment: CDR1 LGHNA and CDR2 YSLEER. The CDR3 spells CASSPTGSTDTQYF. CDR3 DNA: TGCGCCAGCAGCCCGACAGGGAGCACAGATACGCAGTATTTT.

This chain connects TRBV12-5 to TRBJ2-2; D not certain. Germline V lookup: CDR1 LGHNT, CDR2 FRNRAP. This CDR3 has 14 residues. V dropped 7 bases and J dropped 1 base, with 10 bases sitting between them. The CDR3 DNA sequence: TGTGCTAGTGACTGGGCCCGGAACACCGGGGAGCTGTTTTTT. As protein: CASDWARNTGELFF.

CDR3 nucleotide sequence: TGCAGCGTTGTTGGGCTAGCGGGGAACACCGGGGAGCTGTTTTTT. Its translation: CSVVGLAGNTGELFF. This chain joins TRBV29-1 and TRBJ2-2; 8 bases align to TRBD2. V shed 4 bases, J shed 1 base, and the junction held 5 bases outside the gene matches. CDR1 is SQVTM and CDR2 is ANQGSEA in the germline V gene. The CDR3 totals 15 residues.

This chain links TRBV27 with TRBJ2-1, with 9 nucleotides matching TRBD2. Germline CDR1 is MNHEY and CDR2 is SMNVEV (reference sequence). This CDR3 region has 13 residues. The V segment lost 5 bases and the J segment 16 bases; nucleotides outside the gene matches: 12. CDR3 residues: CASSRTGGRAGFF. The DNA of the CDR3 is TGTGCCAGCAGTAGGACTGGCGGGAGGGCCGGATTCTTC.